The sequence of this T cell receptor (beta chain) was determined in a study of blood T cells in healthy people across ages. A second PCR of 7 to 11 cycles used a sample-barcoded 5' primer and a J-beta primer mix. MiXCR, run by TCRdb on the 5' RACE reads, gives a single entry per CDR3 protein. The sample carries hundreds of thousands of distinct CDR3 sequences, less than 45% recorded once. Researchers report isolating at least 6 million PBMCs per sample. Points from the study as a whole: Changes seen in expanded clonotypes were possibly confounded by donor CMV status left unknown.

In regard to this clonotype: Its antigen is as yet unknown.

V lost 1 base, J lost 0 bases, and 4 bases lay in between. The CDR3 runs 14 residues. Germline V CDR1 and CDR2: LGHNT, FRNRAP. This sequence joins TRBV12-5 and TRBJ1-3; no clear D. Sequencing was done on a sample of blood. This sequence originates from an elderly man in good health. Written as DNA, the CDR3 is TGTGCTAGTGGTTTGGCCGGCTCTGGAAACACCATATATTTT. Its translation: CASGLAGSGNTIYF.